This T cell receptor (beta chain) was sequenced for a study of OX40 agonist ivuxolimab in advanced cancers. Turning to the study itself: Previous treatment with anti-PD-1, anti-PD-L1 or anti-CTLA-4 therapy was allowed; under 50% had received some. Of the patients, three showed partial responses, one with hepatocellular carcinoma and two with cutaneous melanoma.

Study-wide points: Averaged across samples, CD8+ T cells carried more expanded clones than CD4+ did. Part of the nonresponder group also had normalized T-cell clonal expansion that was low.

TCRdb's table, derived via immunoSEQ multiplex PCR, lists solely in-frame clones and lacks some. The sample comprises about 73,000 clones, 70% to 90% of which are singletons, and approximately 11% rests with the top ten. The germline V gene has CDR1 MGHRA and CDR2 YSYEKL. The CDR3 is made up of 16 amino acids. Trimming pared 2 bases from V and 2 bases from J, leaving 14 bases between. Regarding this clone: The antigen is undetermined.

This chain uses TRBV4-1 with TRBJ2-3; D is unclear. The sample consisted of CD4+ or CD8+ T cells sorted from blood, taken in a trial of the OX40 agonist ivuxolimab. This clonotype was sampled from an adult with an advanced solid tumor such as melanoma, head and neck, liver or kidney cancer. CDR3 sequence reads: CASSQRTPPATDTQYF. CDR3 nucleotides: TGCGCCAGCAGCCAACGGACCCCACCGGCCACAGATACGCAGTATTTT.